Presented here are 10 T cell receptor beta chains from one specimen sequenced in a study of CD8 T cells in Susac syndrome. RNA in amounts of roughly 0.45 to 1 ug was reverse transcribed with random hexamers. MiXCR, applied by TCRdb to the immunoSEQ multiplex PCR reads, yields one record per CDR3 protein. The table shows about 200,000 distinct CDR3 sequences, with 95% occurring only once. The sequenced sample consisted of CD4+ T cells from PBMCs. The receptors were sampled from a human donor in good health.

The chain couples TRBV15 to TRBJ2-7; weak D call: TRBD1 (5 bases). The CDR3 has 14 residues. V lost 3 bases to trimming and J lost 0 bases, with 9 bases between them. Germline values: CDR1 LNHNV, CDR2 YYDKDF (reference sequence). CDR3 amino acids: CATSRSQGSYEQYF. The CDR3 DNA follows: TGTGCCACCAGCAGGAGTCAGGGCTCCTACGAGCAGTACTTC.

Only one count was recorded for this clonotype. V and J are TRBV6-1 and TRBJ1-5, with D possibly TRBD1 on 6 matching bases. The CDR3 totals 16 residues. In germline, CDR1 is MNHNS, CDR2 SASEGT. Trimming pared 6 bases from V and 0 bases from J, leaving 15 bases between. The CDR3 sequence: CASSRKRGASNQPQHF. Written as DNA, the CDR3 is TGTGCCAGCAGCCGGAAACGGGGGGCTAGCAATCAGCCCCAGCATTTT.

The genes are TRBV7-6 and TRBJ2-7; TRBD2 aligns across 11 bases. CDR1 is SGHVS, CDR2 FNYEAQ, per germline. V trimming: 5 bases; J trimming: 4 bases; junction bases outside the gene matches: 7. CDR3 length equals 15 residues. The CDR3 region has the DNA TGTGCCAGCAGCCTCCTAACTAGCGGGGGATACGAGCAGTACTTC. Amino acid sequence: CASSLLTSGGYEQYF. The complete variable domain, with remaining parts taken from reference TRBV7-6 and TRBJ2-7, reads GAGVSQSPRYKVTKRGQDVALRCDPISGHVSLYWYRQALGQGPEFLTYFNYEAQQDKSGLPNDRFSAERPEGSISTLTIQRTEQRDSAMYRCASSLLTSGGYEQYFGPGTRLTVT.

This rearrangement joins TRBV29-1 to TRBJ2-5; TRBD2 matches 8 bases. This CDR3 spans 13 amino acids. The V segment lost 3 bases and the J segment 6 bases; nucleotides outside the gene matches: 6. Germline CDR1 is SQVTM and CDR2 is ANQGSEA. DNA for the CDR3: TGCAGCGTTGATGGGACTAGTACGCAGACCCAGTACTTC. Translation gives CSVDGTSTQTQYF.

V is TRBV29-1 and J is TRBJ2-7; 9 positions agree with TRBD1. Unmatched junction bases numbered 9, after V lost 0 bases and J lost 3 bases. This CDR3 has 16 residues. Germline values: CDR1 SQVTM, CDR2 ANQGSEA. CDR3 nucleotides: TGCAGCGTTGAAGACAGGAGACAGGGGGGGGTCTACGAGCAGTACTTC. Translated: CSVEDRRQGGVYEQYF.

The DNA of the CDR3 is TGTGCCAGCAGCCAAGAAACAAAGCAGTTCTTC. This encodes CASSQETKQFF. The chain uses TRBV28 and TRBJ2-1; D is unresolved. The CDR3 covers 11 residues. Germline CDR1 is MDHEN and CDR2 is SYDVKM. Trimming pared 6 bases from V and 11 bases from J, leaving 11 bases between.

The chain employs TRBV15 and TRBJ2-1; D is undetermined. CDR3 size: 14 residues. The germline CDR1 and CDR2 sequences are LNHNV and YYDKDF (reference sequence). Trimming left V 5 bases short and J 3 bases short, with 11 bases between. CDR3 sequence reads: CATSLMDGYNEQFF. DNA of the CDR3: TGTGCCACCAGCTTAATGGACGGCTACAATGAGCAGTTCTTC.

The chain's CDR3 is CSVGGGSFYTDTQYF. Written as DNA, the CDR3 is TGCAGCGTTGGCGGGGGATCCTTTTACACAGATACGCAGTATTTT. V usage is TRBV29-1 and J usage is TRBJ2-3; the match to TRBD2 covers 7 bases. The germline gives CDR1 SQVTM, CDR2 ANQGSEA. The J segment lost 2 bases and the V segment lost 4 bases, leaving 9 bases of the junction unmatched. The CDR3 runs to 15 residues.

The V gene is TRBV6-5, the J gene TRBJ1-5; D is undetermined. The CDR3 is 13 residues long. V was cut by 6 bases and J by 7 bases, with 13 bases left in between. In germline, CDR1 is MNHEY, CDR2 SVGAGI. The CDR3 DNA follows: TGTGCCAGCAGCCCCGGGAGGGAACAGCCCCAGCATTTT. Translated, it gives CASSPGREQPQHF.

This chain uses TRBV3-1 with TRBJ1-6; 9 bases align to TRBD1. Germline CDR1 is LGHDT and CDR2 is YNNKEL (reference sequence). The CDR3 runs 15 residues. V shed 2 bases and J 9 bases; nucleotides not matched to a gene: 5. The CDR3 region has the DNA TGTGCCAGCAGCCAAAATAGACAGGGGGTTTCACCCCTCCACTTT. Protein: CASSQNRQGVSPLHF.